This T cell receptor beta chain was sequenced for a study of T-cell memory formation after mild COVID-19. This CDR3 has 13 amino acids. Germline-derived CDR1 and CDR2 are MNHEY and SMNVEV (reference sequence). Trimming left V 4 bases short and J 1 base short, with 8 bases between. TCRdb re-analysed the 5' RACE reads in MiXCR, keeping a single row per CDR3 protein. The profile covers 170,000 or so distinct CDR3 sequences, with around 30% appearing a single time and 9.5% to 15% taken by the ten largest. This clonotype was counted a few times. The chain recombines TRBV27 with TRBJ2-7; D gene ambiguous. Sequenced input: PBMCs or a T cell subset sorted from them (not recorded which). The TCR originated in an adult woman who had mild COVID-19 (a few samples of this study predate the infection). Cell type and time point are not known. The DNA for the CDR3 is TGTGCCAGCAGTTCCTCCGGGTCCTACGAGCAGTACTTC. This sequence encodes CASSSSGSYEQYF.